These 10 T cell receptor beta chains share one sample of origin, sequenced in a study of blood T cells in healthy people across ages. It was with a sample-barcoded 5' primer and a J-beta primer mix that a second PCR of about 6 to 12 cycles was run. A single record per CDR3 protein comes from TCRdb applying MiXCR to the 5' RACE reads. The data show 2 million or so distinct CDR3 sequences, 40% to 55% seen once. Sequencing was done on a sample of blood. These TCRs come from a woman aged 40 to 50 in good health.

In its sample, this clonotype was seen a few times. The rearrangement uses TRBV28 and TRBJ2-5, with a tentative D call TRBD2 (6 bases). The germline V and J ends were trimmed by 5 bases and 2 bases, with 21 bases remaining between them. Germline V gene data show CDR1 as MDHEN and CDR2 as SYDVKM. This CDR3 spans 17 amino acids. In DNA form, the CDR3 reads TGTGCCAGCAGTACCCTCGATGCGGGGAATCTACAAGAGACCCAGTACTTC. The encoded protein is CASSTLDAGNLQETQYF.

This chain joins TRBV6-2 or TRBV6-3 and TRBJ2-7, with D uncertain. V lost 4 bases and J 1 base, leaving 11 bases between the germline ends. The CDR3 has 14 amino acids. Looked up from germline, CDR1 is MNHEY and CDR2 is SVGEGT. CDR3 nucleotide sequence: TGTGCCAGCAGTTCCATGGACGGTTCCTACGAGCAGTACTTC. Translating it yields CASSSMDGSYEQYF.

The V gene is TRBV5-1, the J gene TRBJ2-7; TRBD1 matches 9 bases. This CDR3 is 17 amino acids long. J gave up 0 bases and V 4 bases, and 11 bases lay outside the gene matches. Germline V gene sequence: CDR1 SGHRS, CDR2 YFSETQ. The DNA of the CDR3 is TGCGCCAGCAGCCCACACCGGGACAGGGAGAGCTCCTACGAGCAGTACTTC. As protein: CASSPHRDRESSYEQYF.

As concerns this clonotype: A read error may produce the germline difference seen at one junction end. This rearrangement joins TRBV14 to TRBJ1-1; 7 bases match TRBD1. The length of the CDR3 is 13 residues. Germline CDR1 is SGHDN and CDR2 is FVKESK. DNA of the CDR3: TGTGCCAACAGCCAGGGGGTGACCACTGAAGCTTTCTTT. This encodes CANSQGVTTEAFF.

V is TRBV7-2 and J is TRBJ2-5, with D uncertain. The length of the CDR3 is 15 residues. The V end lost 1 base, the J end lost 5 bases, and 14 bases lay between the germline ends. Germline V gene lookup returns CDR1 SGHTA and CDR2 FQGNSA. Written as DNA, the CDR3 is TGTGCCAGCAGCTTAGGCGGTCGAGTCTTGGAGACCCAGTACTTC. Amino acid sequence: CASSLGGRVLETQYF.

V and J are TRBV5-1 and TRBJ2-7; 8 nucleotides match TRBD1. V gave up 2 bases and J gave up 3 bases; unmatched junction bases: 7. The CDR3 contains 15 residues. Per the germline V gene, CDR1 is SGHRS and CDR2 is YFSETQ. The CDR3 coding sequence is TGCGCCAGCAGCTTCCGAGACAGGGGTATCTACGAGCAGTACTTC. This codes for CASSFRDRGIYEQYF. The full variable domain, in which reference TRBV5-1 and TRBJ2-7 provide the parts outside the CDR3, is KAGVTQTPRYLIKTRGQQVTLSCSPISGHRSVSWYQQTPGQGLQFLFEYFSETQRNKGNFPGRFSGRQFSNSRSEMNVSTLELGDSALYLCASSFRDRGIYEQYFGPGTRLTVT.

The rearrangement joins TRBV9 to TRBJ2-6; TRBD1 aligns across 8 bases. The germline CDR1 and CDR2 sequences are SGDLS and YYNGEE. The CDR3 spans 18 residues. The V gene end was trimmed by 1 base and the J gene end by 1 base; junction bases not matched to a gene: 7. The CDR3 DNA follows: TGTGCCAGCAGCGTATTGGACAGGGCGGTATCTGGGGCCAACGTCCTGACTTTC. Translating gives CASSVLDRAVSGANVLTF.

This clonotype has only one observation. The V gene is TRBV3-1, the J gene TRBJ2-5; D unresolved. The J call may be mistaken, given a closer DNA end match to TRBJ2-7. Germline V CDR1 and CDR2: LGHDT, YNNKEL (reference sequence). CDR3 length equals 16 residues. This CDR3 reads CASSQAREGNRYEQYF. CDR3 bases: TGTGCCAGCAGCCAAGCAAGGGAAGGCAACAGATACGAGCAGTACTTC.

V usage is TRBV10-3 and J usage is TRBJ2-1; maybe TRBD2 (7 bases). This CDR3 has 14 residues. The V end lost 8 bases, the J end lost 4 bases, and 15 bases lay between the germline ends. Germline-derived CDR1 and CDR2 are ENHRY and SYGVKD. The CDR3 DNA reads as TGTGCCATCGGGGGGGGGCCAAAGTACAATGAGCAGTTCTTC. It yields the protein CAIGGGPKYNEQFF.

This clonotype was recorded a few times. CDR3 region: CSAGSGGEQYF. CDR3 DNA: TGCAGTGCCGGTAGCGGGGGGGAGCAGTACTTC. The chain carries TRBV20-1 and TRBJ2-5, with 11 bases identical to TRBD2. V lost 6 bases and J lost 11; bases outside the gene matches: 5. Germline CDR1 DFQATT, CDR2 SNEGSKA (reference sequence). There are 11 residues in the CDR3.